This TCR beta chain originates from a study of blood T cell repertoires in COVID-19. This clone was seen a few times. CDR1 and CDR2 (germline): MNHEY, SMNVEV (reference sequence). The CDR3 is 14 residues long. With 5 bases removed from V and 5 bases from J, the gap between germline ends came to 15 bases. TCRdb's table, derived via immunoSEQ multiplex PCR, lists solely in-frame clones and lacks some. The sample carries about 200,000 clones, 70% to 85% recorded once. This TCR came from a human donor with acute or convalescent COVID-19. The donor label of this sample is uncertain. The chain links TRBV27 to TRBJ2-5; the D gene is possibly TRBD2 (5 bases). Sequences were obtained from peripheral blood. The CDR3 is CASSPPLARETQYF. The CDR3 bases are TGTGCCAGCAGTCCCCCCCTAGCACGGGAGACCCAGTACTTC.